The T cell receptor (beta chain) under discussion was sequenced for a study of OX40 agonist ivuxolimab in advanced cancers. Study summary: Every 2 weeks, patients got intravenous ivuxolimab at one of six dose levels (0.01-10 mg/kg).

This clone was seen a handful of times. Germline V gives CDR1 SQVTM, CDR2 ANQGSEA. The CDR3 length is 15 residues. Trimming took off 4 bases at V and 2 bases at J, with 17 bases between the two ends. Clones were read by immunoSEQ multiplex PCR, and TCRdb kept only the in-frame ones, dropping some. The data show some 99,000 clones, with roughly 83% seen just once and more than 1.1% held by the top ten. The chain has TRBV29-1 and TRBJ1-2; a possible D gene is TRBD1 (6 bases). The TCR comes from an adult with an advanced solid tumor such as melanoma, head and neck, liver or kidney cancer. Sequenced material: CD4+ or CD8+ T cells sorted from blood, taken in a trial of the OX40 agonist ivuxolimab. The CDR3: CSVGQLTTGNYGYTF. CDR3 DNA: TGCAGCGTTGGTCAACTTACTACAGGGAACTATGGCTACACCTTC.